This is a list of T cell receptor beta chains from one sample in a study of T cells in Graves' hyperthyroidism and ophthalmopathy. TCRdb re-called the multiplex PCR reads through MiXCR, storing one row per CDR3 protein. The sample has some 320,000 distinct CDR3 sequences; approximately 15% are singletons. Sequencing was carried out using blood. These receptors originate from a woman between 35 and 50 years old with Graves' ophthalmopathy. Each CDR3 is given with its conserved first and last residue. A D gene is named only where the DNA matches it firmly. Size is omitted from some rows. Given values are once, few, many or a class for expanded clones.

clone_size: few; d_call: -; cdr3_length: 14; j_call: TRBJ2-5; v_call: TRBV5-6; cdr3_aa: CASSLVQIGETQYF; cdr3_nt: TGTGCCAGCAGCTTGGTTCAAATCGGGGAGACCCAGTACTTC
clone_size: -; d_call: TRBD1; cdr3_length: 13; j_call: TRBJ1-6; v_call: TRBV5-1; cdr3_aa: CASNRGENSPFHF; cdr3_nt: TGCGCCAGCAACAGGGGAGAAAATTCACCCTTCCACTTT
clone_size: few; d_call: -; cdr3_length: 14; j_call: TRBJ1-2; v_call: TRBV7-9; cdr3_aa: CASSSLRQAHGYTF; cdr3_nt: TGTGCCAGCAGCTCCCTCCGACAGGCCCATGGCTACACCTTC
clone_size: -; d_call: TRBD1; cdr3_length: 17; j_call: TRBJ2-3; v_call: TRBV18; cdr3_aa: CASSPLPRGPSTDTQYF; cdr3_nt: TGTGCCAGCTCACCACTCCCTAGGGGGCCAAGCACAGATACGCAGTATTTT
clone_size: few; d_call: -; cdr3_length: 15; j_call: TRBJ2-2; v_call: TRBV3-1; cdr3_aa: CASSHEDSPTGELFF; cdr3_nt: TGTGCCAGCAGCCACGAAGACAGTCCCACCGGGGAGCTGTTTTTT
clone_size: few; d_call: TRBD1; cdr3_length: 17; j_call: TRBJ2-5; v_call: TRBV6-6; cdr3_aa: CASSFSITGGFGETQYF; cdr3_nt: TGTGCCAGCAGTTTTTCGATAACAGGGGGCTTCGGGGAGACCCAGTACTTC
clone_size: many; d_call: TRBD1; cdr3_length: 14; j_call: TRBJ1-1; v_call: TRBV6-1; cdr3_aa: CASSRGTGGTEAFF; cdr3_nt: TGTGCCAGCAGTCGAGGGACAGGGGGAACTGAAGCTTTCTTT
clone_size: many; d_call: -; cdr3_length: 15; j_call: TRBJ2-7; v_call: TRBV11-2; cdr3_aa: CASSPPGGPSWEQYF; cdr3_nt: TGTGCCAGCAGCCCTCCCGGAGGTCCCTCGTGGGAGCAGTACTTC
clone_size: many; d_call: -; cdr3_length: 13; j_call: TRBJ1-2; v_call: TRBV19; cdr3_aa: CASSATGPSGYTF; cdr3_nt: TGTGCCAGTAGTGCTACGGGACCCTCGGGCTACACCTTC
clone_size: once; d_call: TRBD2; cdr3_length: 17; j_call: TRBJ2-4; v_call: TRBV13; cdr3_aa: CASSLEGTSGRRNIQYF; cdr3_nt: TGTGCCAGCAGCTTAGAAGGGACTAGCGGGAGAAGAAACATTCAGTACTTC
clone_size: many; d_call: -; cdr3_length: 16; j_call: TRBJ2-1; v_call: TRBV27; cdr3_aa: CATLWGRGSSYNEQFF; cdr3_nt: TGTGCCACGCTATGGGGGCGGGGGAGCTCCTACAATGAGCAGTTCTTC